One sample yielded the 9 T cell receptor beta chains listed below, sequenced in a study of OX40 agonist ivuxolimab in advanced cancers. The data were produced by immunoSEQ multiplex PCR, yet TCRdb's version contains in-frame clones alone and is incomplete. The sample lists 60,000 to 100,000 clones; about 92% were seen once. This sample comprised CD4+ or CD8+ T cells sorted from blood, obtained in a trial of the OX40 agonist ivuxolimab. These receptors were taken from an adult with an advanced solid tumor such as melanoma, head and neck, liver or kidney cancer.

The CDR3 DNA is TGTGCCATCAGTGAGTCCGGGACAGGGTCGTCAACCGGGGAGCTGTTTTTT. This codes for CAISESGTGSSTGELFF. The chain couples TRBV10-3 to TRBJ2-2, with TRBD1 matching over 9 bases. Unmatched junction bases numbered 7, after V lost 0 bases and J lost 5 bases. The germline CDR1 and CDR2 sequences are ENHRY and SYGVKD. The CDR3 consists of 17 residues.

The gene calls are TRBV5-4 and TRBJ1-2, with D possibly TRBD1 on 5 matching bases. The germline gives CDR1 SGHNT, CDR2 YYREEE (reference sequence). This CDR3 contains 15 residues. Trimming removed 4 bases at V and 3 bases at J, with 16 bases between. In DNA form, the CDR3 reads TGTGCCAGCAGCCTACCGTTAGGGGAGTACTATGGCTACACCTTC. Translated: CASSLPLGEYYGYTF.

The chain carries TRBV7-8 and TRBJ1-5; D unresolved. The germline gives CDR1 SGHVS, CDR2 FQNEAQ. The CDR3 runs to 15 residues. The V end was cut by 5 bases, the J end by 6 bases, with 17 bases between. The CDR3 region has the DNA TGTGCCAGCAGCCGGAGAAGGGTCGGTTCTCAGCCCCAGCATTTT. Protein sequence: CASSRRRVGSQPQHF.

The chain is built from TRBV11-3 and TRBJ2-3; 14 bases match TRBD2. Germline V gives CDR1 SGHNT, CDR2 YENEEA. Germline trimming cut 5 bases from V and 5 bases from J; bases unmatched to any gene: 6. There are 16 residues in the CDR3. This chain's CDR3 is CASSPGLAGVRDTQYF. CDR3 coding DNA: TGTGCCAGCAGCCCGGGACTAGCGGGAGTTCGAGATACGCAGTATTTT.

This sequence joins TRBV7-8 and TRBJ2-1, with D perhaps matching TRBD1 (6 bases). CDR1 is SGHVS, CDR2 FQNEAQ, per germline. This CDR3 has 17 amino acids. The V and J ends lost 2 bases and 4 bases respectively, with 18 bases between them. The CDR3 coding sequence is TGTGCCAGCAGCTTAAGGGTAAGGGTGGGACATTACAATGAGCAGTTCTTC. Residues: CASSLRVRVGHYNEQFF.

The CDR3 region is CASSLVQGANEKLFF. CDR3 bases: TGTGCCAGCAGCTTGGTACAAGGGGCTAATGAAAAACTGTTTTTT. The chain has TRBV7-2 and TRBJ1-4, with a tentative D call TRBD1 (5 bases). The CDR3 covers 15 residues. The germline V gene encodes CDR1 SGHTA and CDR2 FQGNSA. The ends were cut back, 3 bases at V and 3 bases at J, with 11 bases in the middle. Complete variable domain (other parts from reference TRBV7-2 and TRBJ1-4): GAGVSQSPSNKVTEKGKDVELRCDPISGHTALYWYRQSLGQGLEFLIYFQGNSAPDKSGLPSDRFSAERTGGSVSTLTIQRTQQEDSAVYLCASSLVQGANEKLFFGSGTQLSVL.

V is TRBV2 and J is TRBJ1-6; D might be TRBD1 (6 bases). The CDR3 has 15 residues. Trimming removed 7 bases from V and 7 bases from J, with 17 bases in between. The germline V gene encodes CDR1 SNHLY and CDR2 FYNNEI. The CDR3 sequence: CASMTGTRGNSPLHF. DNA of the CDR3: TGTGCCAGCATGACAGGAACAAGAGGGAATTCACCCCTCCACTTT.

This clone has just one count. V and J are TRBV4-3 and TRBJ2-5; 8 bases are a match to TRBD2. The CDR3 is made up of 15 amino acids. Germline assignment: CDR1 LGHNA and CDR2 YSLEER. The ends lost 3 bases at V and 0 bases at J; junction bases unmatched: 3. CDR3 sequence: CASSQSGGYQETQYF. CDR3 coding DNA: TGCGCCAGCAGCCAGTCGGGGGGGTACCAAGAGACCCAGTACTTC.

This sequence joins TRBV7-2 and TRBJ2-1; a weak D match, TRBD2 (6 bases). The V and J ends lost 4 bases and 8 bases respectively, with 12 bases between them. From germline, CDR1 is SGHTA and CDR2 FQGNSA. CDR3 length: 13 residues. This CDR3 is CASSWDFRDEQFF. The DNA of the CDR3 is TGTGCCAGCAGCTGGGACTTTCGGGATGAGCAGTTCTTC.